The 15 T cell receptor beta chains in this list originate from one sample, sequenced in a study of read filtering for tumor transcriptome and immune sequencing. From roughly 390 ng of RNA, a library with molecular barcoded alpha/delta and beta/gamma adaptors was made. TCRdb recomputed calls from the reads with MiXCR, one row per CDR3 protein. The data contain approximately 140,000 distinct CDR3 sequences, approximately 13% of them singletons. The source material was a population of CD138-negative cells sorted from bone marrow. Receptors were obtained from a donor at least 40 years old with multiple myeloma.

Details on this clonotype: A single base separates this from a much larger clone, so it may be a read error. This chain uses TRBV5-1 with TRBJ1-1, with 9 positions matching TRBD1. The CDR3 is 14 residues long. CDR1 SGHRS and CDR2 YFSETQ come from the germline V gene. The CDR3 nucleotides are TGCGCCAGCGGCTTGGGGACAGGGACCACTGAAGCTTTCTTT. It yields the protein CASGLGTGTTEAFF.

This clonotype was seen many times. J is TRBJ1-1 and V is TRBV29-1; the match to TRBD1 covers 9 bases. Germline trimming cut 3 bases from V and 6 bases from J; bases unmatched to any gene: 8. The length of the CDR3 is 14 residues. CDR1 is SQVTM, CDR2 ANQGSEA, per germline. CDR3 sequence (DNA): TGCAGCGTTGATTTGCGACAGGGGGTTGCTGAAGCTTTCTTT. Residues: CSVDLRQGVAEAFF.

Of note for this clonotype: Just one base apart from a much larger clone, this may be a read error. This sequence joins TRBV6-5 and TRBJ2-7; possibly TRBD1 for D (5 bases). The ends were cut back, 0 bases at V and 6 bases at J, with 9 bases in the middle. The length of the CDR3 is 13 residues. Germline V CDR1 and CDR2: MNHEY, SVGAGI. Written as DNA, the CDR3 is TGTGCCAGCAGTTACTCCCAGGGTTGCGAGCAGTACTTC. Residues: CASSYSQGCEQYF.

This clonotype showed up many times. The rearrangement joins TRBV4-3 to TRBJ1-2; TRBD1 might be the D (6 bases). V was trimmed by 1 base and J by 13 bases, leaving 16 bases between them. In germline, CDR1 is LGHNA, CDR2 YSLEER. The CDR3 sequence is 13 residues long. The CDR3 sequence is CASSQAPGAPGTF. DNA for the CDR3: TGCGCCAGCAGCCAAGCCCCAGGGGCGCCGGGCACCTTC.

This clonotype was counted many times. The CDR3 DNA reads as TGCAGTGCTAGAGGGAGACTAGCGGGATACGAGCAGTACTTC. Translated: CSARGRLAGYEQYF. The J gene is TRBJ2-7, the V gene TRBV20-1, with 11 bases fitting TRBD2. V shed 1 base, J shed 4 bases, and the junction held 3 bases outside the gene matches. Germline CDR1 is DFQATT and CDR2 is SNEGSKA (reference sequence). The CDR3 extends over 14 amino acids.

Regarding this clonotype: Possible read error: a much larger clone is one base away. The gene calls are TRBV2 and TRBJ2-7; 14 nucleotides align to TRBD2. The length of the CDR3 is 14 residues. Germline CDR1 SNHLY, CDR2 FYNNEI. J gave up 5 bases and V 6 bases, and 3 bases lay outside the gene matches. CDR3 in amino acids: CASRKGLAGDEQYF. CDR3 nucleotides: TGTGCCAGCAGGAAGGGACTAGCGGGAGACGAGCAGTACTTC.

This clonotype was seen a few times. The rearrangement joins TRBV14 to TRBJ1-1; D is unclear. There are 14 residues in the CDR3. Trimming took 4 bases from V and 6 from J, leaving 15 bases between them. The V gene's germline CDR1 is SGHDN and CDR2 FVKESK. CDR3 region: CASSPLEGDAEAFF. The CDR3 region has the DNA TGTGCCAGCAGCCCCCTAGAGGGAGACGCTGAAGCTTTCTTT.

This clonotype was observed at least ten times. V is TRBV11-3 and J is TRBJ2-1; 7 positions agree with TRBD2. CDR3 length: 16 residues. The V and J ends lost 5 bases and 3 bases, in that order; junction bases with no gene match: 10. The germline CDR1 and CDR2 sequences are SGHNT and YENEEA. The CDR3 DNA reads TGTGCCAGCAGCCCCAGACTAGCTGGTGGCTACAATGAGCAGTTCTTC. Protein sequence: CASSPRLAGGYNEQFF.

This clonotype was counted ten times or more. This chain uses TRBV4-1 with TRBJ1-5; D is perhaps TRBD1 (6 bases). The CDR3 is made up of 14 amino acids. Per the germline V gene, CDR1 is MGHRA and CDR2 is YSYEKL. The V end lost 4 bases, the J end lost 4 bases, and 11 bases lay between the germline ends. The CDR3 bases are TGCGCCAGCAGCCGGGACACATCGAATCAGCCCCAGCATTTT. It translates to CASSRDTSNQPQHF.

This clonotype was found many times. The rearrangement links TRBV6-1 to TRBJ2-1, with TRBD1 matching 8 bases. CDR3 size: 16 residues. Germline V gives CDR1 MNHNS, CDR2 SASEGT. V was pared by 6 bases and J by 0 bases, with 7 bases of the junction left unmatched. CDR3 sequence reads: CASSTRQGTSYNEQFF. In DNA, the CDR3 is TGTGCCAGCAGCACTCGACAGGGGACCTCCTACAATGAGCAGTTCTTC.

This clonotype was seen repeatedly, ten times or more. DNA of the CDR3: TGTGCCAGCAGCTTAAATCGGGGGGTACGTAAGTTCTTC. Its protein product is CASSLNRGVRKFF. This chain links TRBV7-3 with TRBJ2-1; 7 bases agree with TRBD2. CDR1 is SGHTA and CDR2 is FQGTGA in the germline V gene. This CDR3 region has 13 residues. The ends lost 1 base at V and 14 bases at J; junction bases unmatched: 8.

This clonotype was detected many times. The rearrangement joins TRBV7-2 to TRBJ2-1; 7 bases match TRBD2. CDR1 and CDR2 (germline): SGHTA, FQGNSA. The CDR3 length is 16 residues. V shed 7 bases and J 0 bases; nucleotides not matched to a gene: 9. CDR3 in DNA: TGTGCCAGCACCTTTATAGCGGGTATCTCCTACAATGAGCAGTTCTTC. Translation gives CASTFIAGISYNEQFF.

This clonotype was picked up many times. V usage is TRBV29-1 and J usage is TRBJ2-1, with D uncertain. Germline values: CDR1 SQVTM, CDR2 ANQGSEA. Trimming removed 4 bases from V and 0 bases from J, with 7 bases in between. This CDR3 region has 13 residues. The CDR3 nucleotides read TGCAGCGTTGCGCAGAGCTCCTACAATGAGCAGTTCTTC. Translation: CSVAQSSYNEQFF.

This clonotype came up many times. The chain employs TRBV5-1 and TRBJ2-4; 8 nucleotides line up with TRBD2. This CDR3 has 18 residues. The junction had 13 bases not matched to a gene; V was cut back by 3 bases and J by 2 bases. Germline CDR1 is SGHRS and CDR2 is YFSETQ. The CDR3 nucleotides are TGCGCCAGCAGCTCGGGCCAAGCGGGAGTAATAACCAAAAACATTCAGTACTTC. This gives the protein CASSSGQAGVITKNIQYF.

The chain joins TRBV27 to TRBJ2-7; 12 nucleotides agree with TRBD2. The CDR3 is 16 residues long. Germline CDR1 MNHEY, CDR2 SMNVEV (reference sequence). Losses at the gene ends were 4 bases for V and 3 bases for J; bases not matched to a gene: 7. CDR3 sequence (DNA): TGTGCCAGCAGTTCCCCGACTAGCGGGAGATACTACGAGCAGTACTTC. It is translated as CASSSPTSGRYYEQYF.